This T cell receptor (beta chain) was recorded in a study of shared clonotypes between healthy human individuals. The germline V gene encodes CDR1 MNHNY and CDR2 SVGAGI (reference sequence). Trimming pared 6 bases from V and 1 base from J, leaving 15 bases between. The CDR3 is 15 residues long. With respect to this clone: The antigen is not known.

Here immunoSEQ multiplex PCR was the method, and the copy in TCRdb shows in-frame clones only, minus some. The sample lists roughly 500,000 clones; approximately 95% were seen once. Study results and limitations: Clonotype sharing among donors likely depends on sequencing depth.

The sequence was collected from a woman in her 30s in good health. The sequenced sample consisted of naive CD4+ T cells sorted from blood. Documented subset: CD45RA+ positively selected. The chain couples TRBV6-6 to TRBJ1-1; no clear D gene. CDR3 nucleotide sequence: TGTGCCAGCAGATCCAGTTACCTGGGGAACACTGAAGCTTTCTTT. Translation: CASRSSYLGNTEAFF.